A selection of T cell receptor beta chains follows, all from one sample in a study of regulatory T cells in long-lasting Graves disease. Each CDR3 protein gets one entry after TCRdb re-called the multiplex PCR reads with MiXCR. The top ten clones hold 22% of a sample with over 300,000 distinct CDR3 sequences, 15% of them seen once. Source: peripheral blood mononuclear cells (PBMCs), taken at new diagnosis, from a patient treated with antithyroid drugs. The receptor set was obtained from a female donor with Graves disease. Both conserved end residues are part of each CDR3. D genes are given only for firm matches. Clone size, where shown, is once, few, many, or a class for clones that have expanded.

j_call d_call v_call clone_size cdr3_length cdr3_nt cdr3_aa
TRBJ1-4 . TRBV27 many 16 TGTGCCAGCAGCCCACACGGGACGGAGGTTAGGGAAAAACTGTTTTTT CASSPHGTEVREKLFF
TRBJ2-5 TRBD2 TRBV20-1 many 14 TGCAGTGCCGCCTCGGCTAGCGGAAAAGAGACCCAGTACTTC CSAASASGKETQYF
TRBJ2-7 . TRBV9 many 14 TGTGCCAGCAACCCTCAGGGGGGGGACTACGAGCAGTACTTC CASNPQGGDYEQYF
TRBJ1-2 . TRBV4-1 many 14 . CASSQVGQGAVNTF
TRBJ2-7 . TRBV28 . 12 TGTGCCAGCAGTCTCATGACCTTCGAGCAGTACTTC CASSLMTFEQYF
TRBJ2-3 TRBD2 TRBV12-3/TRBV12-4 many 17 TGTGCCAGCAGTTCTCAACTAGCGCCCACCAGCACAGATACGCAGTATTTT CASSSQLAPTSTDTQYF
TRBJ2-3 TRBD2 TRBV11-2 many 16 TGTGCCAGCAGCACCATCCGGGGGGGACGCACAGATACGCAGTATTTT CASSTIRGGRTDTQYF
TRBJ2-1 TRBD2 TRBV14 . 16 TGTGCCAGCAGCCAGATAGCGGGAGAGATCCCCAATGAGCAGTTCTTC CASSQIAGEIPNEQFF
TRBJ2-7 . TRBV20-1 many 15 TGCAGTGCTAGGGACGGTGGAGGGATCGCGAACGAGCAGTACTTC CSARDGGGIANEQYF
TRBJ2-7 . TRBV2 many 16 TGTGCCAGCAGTGTAAATTACGGGGCATCTAACTACGAGCAGTACTTC CASSVNYGASNYEQYF
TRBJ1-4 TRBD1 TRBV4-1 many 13 TGCGCCAGCAGCCAAATAGGGACAGATCAACTGTTTTTT CASSQIGTDQLFF
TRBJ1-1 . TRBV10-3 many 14 TGTGCCATCAGTGTCGGGCCTGCGAGCACTGAAGCTTTCTTT CAISVGPASTEAFF
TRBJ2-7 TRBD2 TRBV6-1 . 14 TGTGCCAGCCGAGGACTAGCGGGAGTATGGGAGCAGTACTTC CASRGLAGVWEQYF
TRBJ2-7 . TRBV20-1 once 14 TGCAGTGCGAGACAACCGGGATCGACATACGAGCAGTACTTC CSARQPGSTYEQYF
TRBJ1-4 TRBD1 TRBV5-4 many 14 TGTGCCAGCAGTCTGACAGGGAACAATGAAAAACTGTTTTTT CASSLTGNNEKLFF
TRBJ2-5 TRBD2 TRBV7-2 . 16 TGTGCCAGCAGCTTCAAGGGGGGACTAGCGGGGGGGGACCAGTACTTC CASSFKGGLAGGDQYF
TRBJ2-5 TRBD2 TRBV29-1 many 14 TGCAGCGTTGAAGAAGGTAGCGGGGGAGAGACCCAGTACTTC CSVEEGSGGETQYF
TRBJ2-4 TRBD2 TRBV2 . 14 TGTGCCAGCAGGGAGCGGGAGCAGGGAAACATTCAGTACTTC CASREREQGNIQYF
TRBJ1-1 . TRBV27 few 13 TGTGCCAGCAGTTTACGGGATGACACTGAAGCTTTCTTT CASSLRDDTEAFF
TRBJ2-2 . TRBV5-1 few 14 TGCGCCAGCAGCGAGGACAAACCCACCGGGAAGCTGTTTTTT CASSEDKPTGKLFF
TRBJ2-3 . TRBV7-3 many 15 TGTGCCAGCAGCCTTTTAGCGTCTAGCACAGATACGCAGTATTTT CASSLLASSTDTQYF
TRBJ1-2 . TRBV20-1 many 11 TGCTCCCCGGGGGGACCCGGTGGCTACACCTTC CSPGGPGGYTF
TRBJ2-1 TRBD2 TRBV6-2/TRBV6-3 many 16 TGTGCCAGCAGTTACTCTAGCGGGAATTTATTAAATGAGCAGTTCTTC CASSYSSGNLLNEQFF
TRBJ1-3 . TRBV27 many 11 TGTGCCGCCGGGGGTGGAAACACCATATATTTT CAAGGGNTIYF
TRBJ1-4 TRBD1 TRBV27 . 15 TGTGCCAGCAGTCCGTACAGGGGAGGGAATGAAAAACTGTTTTTT CASSPYRGGNEKLFF
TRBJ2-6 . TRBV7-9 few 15 TGTGCCAGCAGCTCACAGGGTCCTGGGGCCAACGTCCTGACTTTC CASSSQGPGANVLTF
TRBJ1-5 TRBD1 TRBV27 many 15 TGTGCCAGCAGTCCCCAGACAGGGCCCAATCAGCCCCAGCATTTT CASSPQTGPNQPQHF
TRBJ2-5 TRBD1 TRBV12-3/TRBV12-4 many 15 TGTGCCAGCAGTTCCGACCGGGACAGGGGTGAGACCCAGTACTTC CASSSDRDRGETQYF
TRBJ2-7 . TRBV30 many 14 TGTGCCTGGAGTCCGGGCCACCAAAGTGACGAGCAGTACTTC CAWSPGHQSDEQYF
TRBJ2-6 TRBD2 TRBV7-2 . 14 TGTGCCAGCAGAACTAGCGGGGGGGCCAACGTCCTGACTTTC CASRTSGGANVLTF
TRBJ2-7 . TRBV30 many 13 TGTGCCTGGAGTTTAGGCAGCTCCTACGAGCAGTACTTC CAWSLGSSYEQYF